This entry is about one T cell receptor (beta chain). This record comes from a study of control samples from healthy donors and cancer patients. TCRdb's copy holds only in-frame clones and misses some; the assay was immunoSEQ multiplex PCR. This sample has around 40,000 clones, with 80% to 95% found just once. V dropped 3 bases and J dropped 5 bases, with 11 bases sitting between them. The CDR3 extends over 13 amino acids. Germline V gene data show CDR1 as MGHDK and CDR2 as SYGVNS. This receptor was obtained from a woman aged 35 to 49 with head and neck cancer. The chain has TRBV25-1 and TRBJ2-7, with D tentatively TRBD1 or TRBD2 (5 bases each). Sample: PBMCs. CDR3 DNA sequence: TGTGCCAGCAGTGATGGGGTGGGGGACGAGCAGTACTTC. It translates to CASSDGVGDEQYF.